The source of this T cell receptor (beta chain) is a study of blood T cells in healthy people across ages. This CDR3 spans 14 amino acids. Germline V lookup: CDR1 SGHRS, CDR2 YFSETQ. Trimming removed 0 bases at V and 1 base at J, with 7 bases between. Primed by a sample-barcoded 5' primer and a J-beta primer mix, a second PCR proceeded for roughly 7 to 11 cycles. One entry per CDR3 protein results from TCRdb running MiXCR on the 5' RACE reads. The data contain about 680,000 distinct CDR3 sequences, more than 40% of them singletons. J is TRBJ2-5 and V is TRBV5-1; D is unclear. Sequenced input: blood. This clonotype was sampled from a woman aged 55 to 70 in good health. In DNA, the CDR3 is TGCGCCAGCAGCTTGGAGCAGAGCCAAGAGACCCAGTACTTC. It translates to CASSLEQSQETQYF. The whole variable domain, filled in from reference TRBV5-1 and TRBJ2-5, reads KAGVTQTPRYLIKTRGQQVTLSCSPISGHRSVSWYQQTPGQGLQFLFEYFSETQRNKGNFPGRFSGRQFSNSRSEMNVSTLELGDSALYLCASSLEQSQETQYFGPGTRLLVL.